The 15 T cell receptor beta chains below come from one sample, sequenced in a study of graft-versus-host responses after intestinal transplantation. TCRdb keeps only in-frame clones here, not all; method: immunoSEQ multiplex PCR. The sample contains some 85,000 clones, around 93% of which appear only once. These receptors lack a known antigen. The sequencing used unstimulated CD8+ T cells sorted from spleen or lymph node cells, collected before transplant. These receptors all stem from a human donor who was the organ donor for an intestinal transplant.

The chain joins TRBV4-2 to TRBJ2-7, with D maybe TRBD1 (6 bases). The CDR3 length is 17 residues. Germline assignment: CDR1 LGHNA and CDR2 YNFKEQ. Trimming cost V 0 bases and J 7 bases, with 22 bases left between them. DNA for the CDR3: TGTGCCAGCAGCCAAGATGGGCGAGAGGGTCGAACAGGGGAGCAGTACTTC. This gives the protein CASSQDGREGRTGEQYF.

The rearrangement links TRBV4-2 to TRBJ2-1, with 9 positions matching TRBD2. The J segment lost 10 bases and the V segment lost 0 bases, leaving 7 bases of the junction unmatched. This CDR3 contains 15 residues. Germline values: CDR1 LGHNA, CDR2 YNFKEQ. The CDR3 coding sequence is TGTGCCAGCAGCCAAGATAAAACTAGCGGGCTGGAGCAGTTCTTC. This encodes CASSQDKTSGLEQFF.

This clone is a singleton in its sample. This chain links TRBV7-3 with TRBJ2-7; TRBD2 matches at 8 bases. The ends lost 7 bases at V and 2 bases at J; junction bases unmatched: 10. CDR3 length: 15 amino acids. The germline CDR1 and CDR2 sequences are SGHTA and FQGTGA. CDR3 in DNA: TGTGCCAGCACCCCGGGTAGCGGGGTAACCTACGAGCAGTACTTC. Residues: CASTPGSGVTYEQYF. The full variable domain, rest sourced from reference TRBV7-3 and TRBJ2-7, is GAGVSQTPSNKVTEKGKYVELRCDPISGHTALYWYRQSLGQGPEFLIYFQGTGAADDSGLPNDRFFAVRPEGSVSTLKIQRTERGDSAVYLCASTPGSGVTYEQYFGPGTRLTVT.

The chain has TRBV5-6 and TRBJ2-7, with D perhaps TRBD2 (6 bases). This CDR3 is built from 15 residues. The germline V gene encodes CDR1 SGHDT and CDR2 YYEEEE. Trimming took 4 bases from V and 2 from J, leaving 16 bases between them. Here the CDR3 reads CASSPREVGTYEQYF. Here the CDR3 DNA reads TGTGCCAGCAGCCCTAGGGAGGTGGGAACCTACGAGCAGTACTTC.

The chain recombines TRBV20-1 with TRBJ1-1, with a possible D match to TRBD1 (5 bases). Trimming removed 3 bases from V and 5 bases from J, with 7 bases in between. The CDR3 has 11 amino acids. Germline V gene data show CDR1 as DFQATT and CDR2 as SNEGSKA (reference sequence). CDR3 bases: TGCAGTGCTAGGAAGGGGACTGAAGCTTTCTTT. Translation gives CSARKGTEAFF.

The gene calls are TRBV4-1 and TRBJ2-3, with D possibly TRBD1 on 6 matching bases. Trimming shortened V by 1 base and J by 1 base, and 12 bases separated the two germline ends. CDR3 length: 16 residues. CDR1 is MGHRA and CDR2 is YSYEKL in the germline V gene. CDR3 residues: CASSQVQGWGTDTQYF. CDR3 DNA: TGCGCCAGCAGCCAAGTACAGGGATGGGGCACAGATACGCAGTATTTT.

J is TRBJ1-2 and V is TRBV5-4; tentative D call: TRBD1 (5 bases). V was shortened by 4 bases and J by 7 bases, with 8 bases between the two germline ends. The CDR3 runs to 11 residues. Germline lookup yields CDR1 SGHNT and CDR2 YYREEE (reference sequence). CDR3 protein: CASSVQGGYTF. The CDR3 DNA is TGTGCCAGCAGCGTTCAGGGTGGCTACACCTTC.

This chain uses TRBV7-2 with TRBJ2-1; TRBD1 is a possible D gene (5 bases). Germline lookup yields CDR1 SGHTA and CDR2 FQGNSA. The CDR3 runs to 14 residues. The V end lost 5 bases, the J end lost 8 bases, and 16 bases lay between the germline ends. The CDR3 reads CASSMTVAKDEQFF. DNA for the CDR3: TGTGCCAGCAGCATGACAGTTGCTAAGGATGAGCAGTTCTTC.

The genes are TRBV9 and TRBJ2-7; 9 bases are shared with TRBD1. J lost 2 bases, V lost 3 bases, and 6 bases had no gene match. This CDR3 region has 15 residues. Germline values: CDR1 SGDLS, CDR2 YYNGEE. Written as DNA, the CDR3 is TGTGCCAGCAGCGCTGGGACAGGGTCCACCTACGAGCAGTACTTC. Protein: CASSAGTGSTYEQYF.

The gene calls are TRBV11-2 and TRBJ2-5; D not resolved. The end of the DNA fits TRBJ2-7 better, so the J call may be wrong. Germline lookup yields CDR1 SGHAT and CDR2 FQNNGV. CDR3 length: 14 amino acids. CDR3 nucleotide sequence: TGTGCCAGCAGCTTAAGGAGCAGCTCCTACGAGCAGTACTTC. This encodes CASSLRSSSYEQYF.

This rearrangement joins TRBV5-5 to TRBJ1-2, with D tentatively TRBD1 (6 bases). The ends were cut back, 1 base at V and 1 base at J, with 20 bases in the middle. From germline, CDR1 is SGHKS and CDR2 YYEKEE (reference sequence). CDR3 length equals 18 residues. CDR3 protein: CASSLRLPYREINYGYTF. In DNA, the CDR3 is TGTGCCAGCAGCTTGAGGTTACCGTACAGGGAGATTAACTATGGCTACACCTTC.

The genes are TRBV27 and TRBJ1-3, with D maybe TRBD1 (5 bases). V was cut by 5 bases and J by 0 bases, with 8 bases left in between. Germline loops: CDR1 MNHEY, CDR2 SMNVEV (reference sequence). CDR3 size: 14 residues. Written as DNA, the CDR3 is TGTGCCAGCAGTACAGGATTCTCTGGAAACACCATATATTTT. It encodes CASSTGFSGNTIYF.

The J gene is TRBJ1-2, the V gene TRBV4-1; 10 bases are shared with TRBD1. Germline CDR1 is MGHRA and CDR2 is YSYEKL. This CDR3 region has 18 residues. V gave up 1 base and J gave up 2 bases; unmatched junction bases: 10. CDR3 coding DNA: TGCGCCAGCAGCCAAGTGGTGGGAACGGACAGGGGGAACTATGGCTACACCTTC. Protein: CASSQVVGTDRGNYGYTF.

This clone occurred a few times. The rearrangement uses TRBV7-9 and TRBJ1-4, with D possibly being TRBD1 (5 bases). There are 13 residues in the CDR3. The germline V and J ends were trimmed by 5 bases and 5 bases, with 9 bases remaining between them. Germline V gene data show CDR1 as SEHNR and CDR2 as FQNEAQ (reference sequence). As DNA, the CDR3 is TGTGCCAGCAGCGGGGGGGGGAATGAAAAACTGTTTTTT. Its translation is CASSGGGNEKLFF.

The chain is built from TRBV5-1 and TRBJ1-3; tentative D call: TRBD1 (6 bases). CDR1 and CDR2 (germline): SGHRS, YFSETQ. Between the trimmed V and J ends, which lost 2 bases and 0 bases, there was a span of 12 bases. The CDR3 has 16 residues. CDR3 coding DNA: TGCGCCAGCAGCTTATGGGACACCAGCTCTGGAAACACCATATATTTT. Its translation: CASSLWDTSSGNTIYF.